This T cell receptor (beta chain) was captured in a study of shared clonotypes between healthy human individuals (dated by TCRdb to about 2020). General notes on the study: A couple of women and a few men aged 18 to 49 years were included in the cohort. Per donor, three plates each were used for CD4 naive and CD4 memory, two for CD8 naive, and one for CD8 memory. Blood TCR repertoires of five healthy adults were deeply sequenced to estimate repertoire size and the extent of clonotype sharing between individuals. To increase sequencing depth and limit assay-specific biases, different laboratories used diverse techniques to prepare libraries and sequence TCR repertoires. Between about 0.85 and 8.9 billion PBMCs per donor were obtained by leukapheresis. General conclusions and limits of the study: Sharing across a few donors was observed for 4.5% to 6.5% of naive CD4, about 3.2% of naive CD8, 2.3% of memory CD4, and over 0.3% of memory CD8 clonotypes. Rarefaction of sorted-subset datasets indicated incomplete sequencing despite the large sequencing depth. Larger estimated clonotype richness was generally found for naive subsets than for memory subsets. Compared with non-shared clonotypes, clonotypes shared by all four sorted-subset donors had higher generation probabilities. Only blood was sampled, and tissue TCR repertoires likely differ from those in blood. The genetic and exposure-history diversity represented was limited by the small number of donors. Based on pairwise subsampling, the degree of clonotype sharing among donors was expected to be affected by sequencing depth.

CD8 naive samples consisted of CD45RO-negative cells that were positively selected for CCR7, yielding a CD45RA+CCR7+ population without TemRA cells. The donors were healthy, HIV-negative adults who had no recently reported acute infections or vaccinations. Every donor was a Caucasian adult living in Nashville, Tennessee, USA. Blood was collected by leukapheresis, and PBMCs were isolated by Ficoll-Histopaque density gradient centrifugation and then cryopreserved in liquid nitrogen vapor phase. Analytical flow cytometry was used to check the purity and quantity of each magnetically sorted T cell population. From each sorted fraction, genomic DNA was isolated and quantified by UV absorbance on a Nanodrop 2000c. TCR CDR3 regions were amplified from genomic DNA by multiplex PCR using the deep immunoSEQ assay. Extracted genomic DNA from each cell subset was distributed evenly across all wells of several immunoSEQ 96-well plates, and each plate was treated as a replicate. For sorted subsets, each replicate PCR was loaded with approximately 190 ng genomic DNA, equivalent to 30,000 or so T cell genomes. The purified libraries were quantified using a Qubit 3.0 fluorometer, sized with a Bioanalyzer 2100, and then quantified again using the KAPA Library Quantification kit. A separate single-read 150-cycle Illumina NextSeq 550 flow cell was used to sequence each immunoSEQ 96-well plate. Turning to the authors' computational methods: Because the immunoSEQ output included only junctional sequences and no quality scores, the filtering could not be the same as the filtering used for full-length reads. Sequences were annotated with PyIR, a Python wrapper for IgBLAST v1.9, using IMGT germline references to assign V/J genes and CDR3. Reads were removed for weak V/J assignments (E-value above 1e-6), missing CDR3, stop codons, out-of-frame junctions, or ambiguous translated residues. V3J clonotypes were defined by identical inferred V gene, J gene, and CDR3 amino acid sequence. Percentage overlap between repertoires was calculated by dividing the number of shared unique clonotypes by the size of the smaller repertoire. Repertoire richness was assessed with RTK rarefaction, the Chao1 estimator, and Recon v2.1 estimates of unobserved clonotypes. Generation probabilities for all TCRbeta clonotypes obtained by the gDNA method from a handful of donors were computed using OLGA. TCRdb took this table from immuneACCESS and kept in-frame rearrangements with V and J called. Such tables lack part of the clones; where checked against another copy, unresolved V genes explain under half of the gap, and the rest is unexplained. From that table come the V and J calls and clone size; the DNA was used to work out D and trimming. Across this sample there are approximately 2,200,000 clones, with roughly 91% seen only once. Around 1.7% of the sample is held by the ten biggest clonotypes.

Details on this clone: Its antigen is unknown. Per-base quality was not reported, and no clone a single base away is much larger than it.

As encoded in the germline V gene, CDR1 is MDHEN while CDR2 is SYDVKM. V loses 2 bases, J loses 5 bases, and the germline ends lie 12 bases apart. The CDR3 contains 14 residues, cysteine and phenylalanine counted. Only the CDR3 part of the read is kept: 42 bases, read in frame from the first base. This receptor was obtained from a man aged 18-30 years in good health. Some clones in this sample may be carry-over from other donors' samples. Here the chain combines TRBV28 and TRBJ1-1, with TRBD1 perhaps the D gene, on 6 matching bases. Sequencing was performed on naive CD8+ T cells from PBMCs. This specimen's cell subset or site label, interpreted: CD45RA+CCR7+. This receptor carries the CDR3 CASSLEGGLTEAFF. The DNA sequence is given as TGTGCCAGCAGTTTAGAAGGGGGATTGACTGAAGCTTTCTTT.